The 5 T cell receptor beta chains below were found in one sample sequenced in a study of PD-L1 blockade in urothelial cancer. Time point specified: pretreatment peripheral blood. The assay was immunoSEQ multiplex PCR, and TCRdb's table has in-frame clones only and misses some. The repertoire includes about 45,000 clones, over 75% of them detected once, and 25% sits in the top ten. The material was PBMCs, obtained around atezolizumab (anti-PD-L1) treatment. The receptor source for this set is a donor at least 40 years old with urothelial cancer.

The chain recombines TRBV29-1 with TRBJ2-3; 11 nucleotides agree with TRBD1. V lost 5 bases, J lost 7 bases, and 5 bases stayed unmatched. Germline assignment: CDR1 SQVTM and CDR2 ANQGSEA. The CDR3 has 13 residues. As DNA, the CDR3 is TGCAGCGTTCTCCGGACAGGGGGCAATACGCAGTATTTT. Translating it yields CSVLRTGGNTQYF.

The V call is TRBV6-1, the J call TRBJ2-7, with 9 bases lining up with TRBD2. The CDR3 runs to 16 residues. The V gene's germline CDR1 is MNHNS and CDR2 SASEGT. The ends lost 2 bases at V and 4 bases at J; junction bases unmatched: 9. The CDR3, as DNA: TGTGCCAGCAGTGAATTAGTAGCGGGAGCGGGGTACGAGCAGTACTTC. Translating it yields CASSELVAGAGYEQYF.

The chain recombines TRBV5-1 with TRBJ2-1; 7 bases fit TRBD2. The V segment lost 4 bases and the J segment 6 bases; nucleotides outside the gene matches: 4. Germline lookup yields CDR1 SGHRS and CDR2 YFSETQ. CDR3 length: 13 amino acids. Written as DNA, the CDR3 is TGCGCCAGCAGCCCGACTAGCTCCAATGAGCAGTTCTTC. Encoded protein: CASSPTSSNEQFF.

The J gene is TRBJ2-7, the V gene TRBV11-2, with 7 bases fitting TRBD2. Germline assignment: CDR1 SGHAT and CDR2 FQNNGV. The CDR3 runs 14 residues. V lost 1 base to trimming and J lost 9 bases; unmatched junction nucleotides: 9. The DNA for the CDR3 is TGTGCCAGCAGCTTAGGGATGGGGGGGAGGGGGCAGTACTTC. It yields the protein CASSLGMGGRGQYF.

The CDR3 loop is CTVKGVGTEAFF. CDR3 coding DNA: TGCACCGTGAAGGGGGTGGGGACTGAAGCTTTCTTT. The rearrangement uses TRBV29-1 and TRBJ1-1, with D perhaps TRBD1 (6 bases). There are 12 residues in the CDR3. Per the germline V gene, CDR1 is SQVTM and CDR2 is ANQGSEA.